This T cell receptor (beta chain) derives from a study of Tregs in tolerant kidney transplant recipients. The germline gives CDR1 LNHNV, CDR2 YYDKDF (reference sequence). CDR3 size: 13 residues. V gave up 3 bases and J gave up 5 bases, with 9 bases separating them. This clone was found a few times. Generated by immunoSEQ multiplex PCR, the TCRdb table keeps only in-frame clones and is missing some. This sample has tens of thousands of clones, with less than 90% found just once. Thawed PBMCs were FACS-sorted into unstimulated CD4+CD25+CD127- regulatory T cells, CD4+CD25- non-regulatory cells, CD4 and CD8 cells.

The chain employs TRBV15 and TRBJ2-3; D is undetermined. This sequence was found in a human donor in good health. Specimen: CD4+ T cells from blood. CDR3 protein: CATSSQFKDTQYF. In DNA, the CDR3 is TGTGCCACCAGCAGTCAGTTTAAAGATACGCAGTATTTT.